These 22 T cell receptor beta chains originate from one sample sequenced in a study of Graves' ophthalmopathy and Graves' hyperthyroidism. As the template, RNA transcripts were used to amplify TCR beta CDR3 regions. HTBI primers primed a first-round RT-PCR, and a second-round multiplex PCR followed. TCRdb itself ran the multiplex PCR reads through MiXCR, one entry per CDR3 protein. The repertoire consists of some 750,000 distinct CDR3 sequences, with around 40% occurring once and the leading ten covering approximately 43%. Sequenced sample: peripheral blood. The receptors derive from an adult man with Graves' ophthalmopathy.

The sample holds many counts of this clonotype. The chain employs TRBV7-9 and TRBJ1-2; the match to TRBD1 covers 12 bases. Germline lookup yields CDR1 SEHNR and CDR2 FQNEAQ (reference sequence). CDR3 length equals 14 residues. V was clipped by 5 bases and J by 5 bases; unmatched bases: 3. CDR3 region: CASSAGQGAYGYTF. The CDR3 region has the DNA TGTGCCAGCAGCGCGGGACAGGGGGCGTATGGCTACACCTTC.

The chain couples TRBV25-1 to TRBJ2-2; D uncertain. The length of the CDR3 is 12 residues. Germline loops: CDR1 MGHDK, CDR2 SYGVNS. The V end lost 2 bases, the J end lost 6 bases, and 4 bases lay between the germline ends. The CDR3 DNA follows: TGTGCCAGCAGTGAACCCGCCGGGGAGCTGTTTTTT. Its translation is CASSEPAGELFF.

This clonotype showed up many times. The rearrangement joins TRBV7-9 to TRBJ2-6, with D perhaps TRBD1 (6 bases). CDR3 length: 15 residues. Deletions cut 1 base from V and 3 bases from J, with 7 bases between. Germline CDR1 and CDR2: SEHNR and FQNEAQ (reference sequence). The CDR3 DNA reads TGTGCCAGCAGCTTAGGACAGGTTGGGGCCAACGTCCTGACTTTC. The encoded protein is CASSLGQVGANVLTF.

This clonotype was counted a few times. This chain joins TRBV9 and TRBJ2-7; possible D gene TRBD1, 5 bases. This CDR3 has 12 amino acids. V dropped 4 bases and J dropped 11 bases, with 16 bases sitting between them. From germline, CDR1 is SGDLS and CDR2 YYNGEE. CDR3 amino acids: CASSPTGATKYF. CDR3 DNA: TGTGCCAGCAGCCCAACAGGCGCGACCAAGTACTTC.

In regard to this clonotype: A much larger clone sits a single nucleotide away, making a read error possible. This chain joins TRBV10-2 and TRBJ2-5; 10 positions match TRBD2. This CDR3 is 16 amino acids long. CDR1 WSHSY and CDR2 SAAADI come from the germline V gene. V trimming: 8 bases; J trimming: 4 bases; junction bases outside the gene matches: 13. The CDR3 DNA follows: TGCGCCAGCGTCAGGGCGACTAGCGGGTGTCTAGAGACCCAGTACTTC. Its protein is CASVRATSGCLETQYF.

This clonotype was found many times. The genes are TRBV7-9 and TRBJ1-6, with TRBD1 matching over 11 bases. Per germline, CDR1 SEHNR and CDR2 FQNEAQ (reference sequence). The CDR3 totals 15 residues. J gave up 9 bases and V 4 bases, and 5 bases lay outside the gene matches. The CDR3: CASSSTGTGGSPLHF. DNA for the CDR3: TGTGCCAGCAGCTCCACCGGGACAGGGGGTTCACCCCTCCACTTT.

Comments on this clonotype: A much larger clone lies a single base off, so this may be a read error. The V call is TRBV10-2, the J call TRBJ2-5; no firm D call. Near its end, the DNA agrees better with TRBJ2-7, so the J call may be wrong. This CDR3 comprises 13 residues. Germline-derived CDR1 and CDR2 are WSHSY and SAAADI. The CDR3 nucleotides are TGCGCCAGCGGTGATGGCCCCAGGTACGAGCAGTACTTC. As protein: CASGDGPRYEQYF.

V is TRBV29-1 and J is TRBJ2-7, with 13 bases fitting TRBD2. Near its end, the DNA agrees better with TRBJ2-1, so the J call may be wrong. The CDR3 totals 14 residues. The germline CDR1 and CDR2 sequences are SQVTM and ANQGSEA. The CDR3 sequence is CSVGTSGTYNEQFF. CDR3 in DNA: TGCAGCGTGGGGACTAGCGGGACCTACAATGAGCAGTTCTTC.

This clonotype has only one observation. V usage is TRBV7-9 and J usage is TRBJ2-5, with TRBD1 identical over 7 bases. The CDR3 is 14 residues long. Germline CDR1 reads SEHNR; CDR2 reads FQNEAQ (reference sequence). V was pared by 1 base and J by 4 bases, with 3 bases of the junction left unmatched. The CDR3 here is CASSLEYRGETQYF. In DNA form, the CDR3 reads TGTGCCAGCAGCTTAGAGTACAGGGGAGAGACCCAGTACTTC.

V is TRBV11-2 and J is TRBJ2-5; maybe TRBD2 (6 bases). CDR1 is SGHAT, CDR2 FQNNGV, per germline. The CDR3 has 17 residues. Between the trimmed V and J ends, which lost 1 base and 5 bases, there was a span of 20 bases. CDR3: CASSLVTLGGIGETQYF. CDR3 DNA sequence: TGTGCCAGCAGCTTAGTTACGCTGGGCGGGATCGGGGAGACCCAGTACTTC.

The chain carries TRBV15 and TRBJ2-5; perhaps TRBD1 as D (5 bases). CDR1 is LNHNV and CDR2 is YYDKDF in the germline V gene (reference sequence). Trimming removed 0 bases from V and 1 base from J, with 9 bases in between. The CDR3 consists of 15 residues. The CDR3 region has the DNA TGTGCCACCAGCAGAGATAAGGGGCGCCAAGAGACCCAGTACTTC. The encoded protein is CATSRDKGRQETQYF.

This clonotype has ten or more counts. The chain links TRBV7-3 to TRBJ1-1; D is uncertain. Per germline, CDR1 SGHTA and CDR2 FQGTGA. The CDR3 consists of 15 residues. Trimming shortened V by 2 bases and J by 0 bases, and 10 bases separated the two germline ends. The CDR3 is CASSLGPEMNTEAFF. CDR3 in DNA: TGTGCCAGCAGCTTAGGGCCGGAGATGAACACTGAAGCTTTCTTT.

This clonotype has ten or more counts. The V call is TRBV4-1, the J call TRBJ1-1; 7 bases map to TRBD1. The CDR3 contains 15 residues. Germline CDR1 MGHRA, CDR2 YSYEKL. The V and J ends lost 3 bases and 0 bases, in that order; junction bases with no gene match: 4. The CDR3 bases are TGCGCCAGCAGCCAGCCGGGACAGCTGAACACTGAAGCTTTCTTT. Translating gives CASSQPGQLNTEAFF.

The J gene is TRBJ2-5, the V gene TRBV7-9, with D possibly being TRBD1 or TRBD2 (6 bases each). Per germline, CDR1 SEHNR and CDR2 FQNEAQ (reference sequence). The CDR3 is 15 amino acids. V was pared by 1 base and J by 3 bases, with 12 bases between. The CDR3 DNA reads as TGTGCCAGCAGCTTAGGAGCGGAGGGGGAAGAGACCCAGTACTTC. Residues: CASSLGAEGEETQYF.

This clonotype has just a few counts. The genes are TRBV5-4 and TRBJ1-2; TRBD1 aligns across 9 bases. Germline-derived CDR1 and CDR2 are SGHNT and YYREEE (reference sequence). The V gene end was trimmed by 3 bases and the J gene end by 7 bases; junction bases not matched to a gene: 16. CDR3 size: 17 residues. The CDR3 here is CASSSPGRDRVVGGYTF. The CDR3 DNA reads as TGTGCCAGCAGCTCTCCAGGCAGGGACAGGGTCGTCGGTGGCTACACCTTC.

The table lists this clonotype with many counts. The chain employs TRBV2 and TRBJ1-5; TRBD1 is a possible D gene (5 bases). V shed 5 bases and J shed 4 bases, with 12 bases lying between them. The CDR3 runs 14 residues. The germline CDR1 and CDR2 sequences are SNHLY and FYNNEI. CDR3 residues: CASSTHRGNQPQHF. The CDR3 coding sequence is TGTGCCAGCAGTACACACCGGGGGAATCAGCCCCAGCATTTT.

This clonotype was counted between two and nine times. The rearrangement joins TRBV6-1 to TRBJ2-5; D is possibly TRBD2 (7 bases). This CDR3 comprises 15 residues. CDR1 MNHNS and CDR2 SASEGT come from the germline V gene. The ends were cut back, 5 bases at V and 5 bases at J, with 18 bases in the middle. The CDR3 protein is CASSLLGGGGETQYF. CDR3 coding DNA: TGTGCCAGCAGTTTGCTAGGGGGGGGCGGCGAGACCCAGTACTTC.

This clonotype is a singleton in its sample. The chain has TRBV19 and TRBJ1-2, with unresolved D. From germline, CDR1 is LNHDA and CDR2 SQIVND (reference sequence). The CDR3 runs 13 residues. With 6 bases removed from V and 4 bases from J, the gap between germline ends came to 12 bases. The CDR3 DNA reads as TGTGCCAGTAGCCCCACAGAGATCTATGGCTACACCTTC. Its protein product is CASSPTEIYGYTF. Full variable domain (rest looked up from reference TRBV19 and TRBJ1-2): DGGITQSPKYLFRKEGQNVTLSCEQNLNHDAMYWYRQDPGQGLRLIYYSQIVNDFQKGDIAEGYSVSREKKESFPLTVTSAQKNPTAFYLCASSPTEIYGYTFGSGTRLTVV.

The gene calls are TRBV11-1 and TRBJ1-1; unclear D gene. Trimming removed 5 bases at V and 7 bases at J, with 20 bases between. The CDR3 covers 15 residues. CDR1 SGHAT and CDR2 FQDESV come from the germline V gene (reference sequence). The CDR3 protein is CASSITREGFGEAFF. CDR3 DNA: TGTGCCAGCAGCATCACCCGGGAGGGATTTGGTGAAGCTTTCTTT.

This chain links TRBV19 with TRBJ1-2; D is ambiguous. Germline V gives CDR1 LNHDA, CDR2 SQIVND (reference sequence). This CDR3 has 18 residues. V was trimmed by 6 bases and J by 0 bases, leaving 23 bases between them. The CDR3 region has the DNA TGTGCCAGTAGCAACATGAGAGGAGAACTGATAACTAACTATGGCTACACCTTC. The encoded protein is CASSNMRGELITNYGYTF. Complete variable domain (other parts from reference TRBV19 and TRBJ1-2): DGGITQSPKYLFRKEGQNVTLSCEQNLNHDAMYWYRQDPGQGLRLIYYSQIVNDFQKGDIAEGYSVSREKKESFPLTVTSAQKNPTAFYLCASSNMRGELITNYGYTFGSGTRLTVV.

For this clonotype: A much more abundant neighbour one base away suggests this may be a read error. The CDR3 nucleotides are TGTGCCACCAGCAGAGATACGGCGGTGAACACTGAAGCTTTCTTT. As protein: CATSRDTAVNTEAFF. J is TRBJ1-1 and V is TRBV15; D remains ambiguous. Germline CDR1 and CDR2: LNHNV and YYDKDF (reference sequence). The CDR3 is made up of 15 amino acids. The V end was cut by 0 bases, the J end by 0 bases, with 8 bases between.

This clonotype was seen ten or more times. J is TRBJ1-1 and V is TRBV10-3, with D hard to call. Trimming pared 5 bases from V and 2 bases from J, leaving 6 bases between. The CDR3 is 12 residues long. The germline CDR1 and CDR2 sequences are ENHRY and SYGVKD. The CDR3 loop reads CAISLQNTEAFF. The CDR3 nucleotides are TGTGCCATCAGTCTCCAAAACACTGAAGCTTTCTTT.